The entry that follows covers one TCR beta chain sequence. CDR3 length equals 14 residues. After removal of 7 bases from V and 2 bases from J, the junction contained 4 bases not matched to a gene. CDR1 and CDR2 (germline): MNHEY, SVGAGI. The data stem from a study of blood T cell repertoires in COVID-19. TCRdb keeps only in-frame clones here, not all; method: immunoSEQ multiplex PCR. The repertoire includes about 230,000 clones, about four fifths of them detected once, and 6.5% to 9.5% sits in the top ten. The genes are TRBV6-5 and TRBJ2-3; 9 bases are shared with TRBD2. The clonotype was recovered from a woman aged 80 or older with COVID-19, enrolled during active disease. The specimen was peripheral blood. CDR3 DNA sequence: TGTGCCAGCATGACTAGCGGCTACACAGATACGCAGTATTTT. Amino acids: CASMTSGYTDTQYF.